The 28 T cell receptor beta chains presented below share a single source sample, sequenced in a study of early T cells in non-severe SARS-CoV-2 infection. TCRdb fed the 5' RACE reads into MiXCR, producing one record per CDR3 protein. Of some 82,000 distinct CDR3 sequences in the sample, 10% to 15% were seen once. The specimen was whole blood, collected at baseline. The receptors come from an adult who was a healthcare worker with PCR-confirmed SARS-CoV-2 infection or an uninfected control (not recorded which).

This clonotype was seen many times. The chain couples TRBV7-2 to TRBJ1-4; 7 bases fit TRBD1. Germline V gene sequence: CDR1 SGHTA, CDR2 FQGNSA. V gave up 5 bases and J gave up 3 bases; unmatched junction bases: 9. There are 16 residues in the CDR3. The CDR3, as DNA: TGTGCCAGCAGCCGACAGGGAGCAGTCTCTAATGAAAAACTGTTTTTT. Its translation is CASSRQGAVSNEKLFF.

This clonotype was detected only a few times. J is TRBJ2-5 and V is TRBV29-1; the match to TRBD2 covers 7 bases. The CDR3 has 12 amino acids. Trimming cost V 5 bases and J 4 bases; bases outside gene matches: 4. Germline CDR1 is SQVTM and CDR2 is ANQGSEA. CDR3 amino acids: CSVWEGRETQYF. The DNA for the CDR3 is TGCAGCGTTTGGGAGGGACGAGAGACCCAGTACTTC.

This clonotype appeared many times. The rearrangement joins TRBV24-1 to TRBJ2-7; D is possibly TRBD2 (6 bases). Deletions cut 9 bases from V and 1 base from J, with 15 bases between. Germline loops: CDR1 KGHDR, CDR2 SFDVKD. CDR3 length: 14 amino acids. The chain's CDR3 is CATLPGGESYEQYF. CDR3 sequence (DNA): TGTGCCACCCTTCCCGGGGGTGAGTCCTACGAGCAGTACTTC.

This clonotype was observed a handful of times. V usage is TRBV6-5 and J usage is TRBJ2-1, with D maybe TRBD2 (6 bases). The V end lost 5 bases, the J end lost 8 bases, and 19 bases lay between the germline ends. CDR1 is MNHEY, CDR2 SVGAGI, per germline. The CDR3 spans 15 residues. CDR3 sequence (DNA): TGTGCCAGCAGTAGGGGCGGGGTATCCGTGGATGAGCAGTTCTTC. Encoded protein: CASSRGGVSVDEQFF.

The V and J genes are TRBV7-3 and TRBJ2-1; D could derive from TRBD1 or TRBD2 (5 bases each). The CDR3 is 16 amino acids. V was clipped by 5 bases and J by 0 bases, with 14 bases between them. Germline lookup yields CDR1 SGHTA and CDR2 FQGTGA. The CDR3 reads CASSPRQRSSYNEQFF. The CDR3, as DNA: TGTGCCAGCAGCCCGAGACAGCGGAGCTCCTACAATGAGCAGTTCTTC.

The table lists this clonotype with many counts. The chain combines TRBV6-6 with TRBJ1-2; 10 nucleotides agree with TRBD1. Germline V CDR1 and CDR2: MNHNY, SVGAGI (reference sequence). Trimming at V came to 6 bases and at J to 6 bases, leaving 10 bases not matched to a gene. The CDR3 length is 15 residues. CDR3 in amino acids: CASSNRDRGFNGYTF. CDR3 in DNA: TGTGCCAGCAGCAACCGGGACAGGGGATTTAATGGCTACACCTTC.

This clonotype was detected a few times. The V and J genes are TRBV6-6 and TRBJ1-4, with 9 bases lining up with TRBD1. V was clipped by 9 bases and J by 0 bases; unmatched bases: 8. Germline V gene lookup returns CDR1 MNHNY and CDR2 SVGAGI (reference sequence). The CDR3 length is 16 residues. The CDR3 loop is CASTPGQGATNEKLFF. The DNA of the CDR3 is TGTGCCAGTACTCCGGGACAGGGCGCAACTAATGAAAAACTGTTTTTT.

The chain uses TRBV20-1 and TRBJ1-1, with 7 bases that match TRBD1. Germline V gene sequence: CDR1 DFQATT, CDR2 SNEGSKA (reference sequence). V lost 1 base and J lost 10; bases outside the gene matches: 9. The CDR3 is made up of 13 amino acids. The CDR3 loop is CSARGRQGALAFF. CDR3 DNA: TGCAGTGCTAGAGGGCGACAGGGAGCATTAGCTTTCTTT.

The CDR3 DNA is TGTGCCCGACCCGGGCGGGGCGGAAACTACGAGCAGTACTTC. Its protein product is CARPGRGGNYEQYF. The V call is TRBV21-1, the J call TRBJ2-7; the D call of TRBD1 is as the table states it, not checked on the DNA. TRBV21-1 is assigned pseudogene status. The CDR3 has 14 amino acids.

This clonotype has more than one count but fewer than ten. The chain is built from TRBV12-3 or TRBV12-4 and TRBJ2-1; D might be TRBD2 (5 bases). The CDR3 runs 15 residues. Trimming cost V 3 bases and J 2 bases, with 11 bases left between them. The CDR3 is CASSFPYGTYNEQFF. CDR3 nucleotide sequence: TGTGCCAGCAGTTTCCCCTACGGGACCTACAATGAGCAGTTCTTC.

This clonotype was observed at least ten times. This rearrangement joins TRBV2 to TRBJ2-5; TRBD1 matches at 9 bases. Per the germline V gene, CDR1 is SNHLY and CDR2 is FYNNEI. The CDR3 runs 14 residues. Trimming took 4 bases from V and 1 from J; bases not matched to a gene: 1. CDR3 loop: CASSVDRGQETQYF. The CDR3 DNA follows: TGTGCCAGCAGTGTGGACAGGGGCCAAGAGACCCAGTACTTC.

The chain combines TRBV11-2 with TRBJ2-1; TRBD2 matches at 8 bases. V was clipped by 4 bases and J by 4 bases; unmatched bases: 9. The CDR3 covers 16 residues. Per the germline V gene, CDR1 is SGHAT and CDR2 is FQNNGV. The chain's CDR3 is CASSYSGTRRYNEQFF. In nucleotides, the CDR3 is TGTGCCAGCAGCTACTCCGGGACTAGACGATACAATGAGCAGTTCTTC.

This clonotype showed up just a few times. V is TRBV14 and J is TRBJ2-3, with D tentatively TRBD1 (5 bases). Trimming took off 4 bases at V and 0 bases at J, with 17 bases between the two ends. Germline V gives CDR1 SGHDN, CDR2 FVKESK. The length of the CDR3 is 17 residues. The CDR3 spells CASSLGATLYSTDTQYF. CDR3 DNA: TGTGCCAGCAGCCTAGGGGCGACCCTATACAGCACAGATACGCAGTATTTT.

This clonotype was found many times. This chain joins TRBV24-1 and TRBJ2-7, with a tentative D call TRBD1 (5 bases). V lost 6 bases and J 6 bases, leaving 11 bases between the germline ends. The CDR3 sequence is 12 residues long. The germline V gene has CDR1 KGHDR and CDR2 SFDVKD. The CDR3 DNA sequence: TGTGCCACCAGTACTGGAAGGGGCGAGCAGTACTTC. This codes for CATSTGRGEQYF.

The table lists this clonotype with many counts. V usage is TRBV5-1 and J usage is TRBJ1-1; 8 nucleotides match TRBD1. J lost 3 bases, V lost 4 bases, and 5 bases had no gene match. CDR1 and CDR2 from the germline V gene are SGHRS and YFSETQ. The CDR3 length is 14 residues. CDR3 DNA: TGCGCCAGCAGCCGTCAGACAGGGGACACTGAAGCTTTCTTT. Translated, it gives CASSRQTGDTEAFF.

The chain is built from TRBV24-1 and TRBJ1-5; D remains ambiguous. CDR1 is KGHDR, CDR2 SFDVKD, per germline. The CDR3 totals 12 residues. Trimming cost V 2 bases and J 8 bases, with 6 bases left between them. The CDR3: CATSDWGKPQHF. CDR3 DNA: TGTGCCACCAGTGATTGGGGTAAGCCCCAGCATTTT.

This clonotype was detected many times. The chain is built from TRBV5-1 and TRBJ1-4, with D hard to call. Germline assignment: CDR1 SGHRS and CDR2 YFSETQ. Trimming removed 0 bases at V and 0 bases at J, with 3 bases between. The CDR3 length is 14 residues. This chain's CDR3 is CASSLGATNEKLFF. The CDR3 region has the DNA TGCGCCAGCAGCTTGGGTGCAACTAATGAAAAACTGTTTTTT.

This clonotype was seen a handful of times. The chain recombines TRBV4-1 with TRBJ2-4, with TRBD1 matching over 7 bases. The CDR3 is made up of 17 amino acids. The germline V gene encodes CDR1 MGHRA and CDR2 YSYEKL. Trimming cost V 0 bases and J 0 bases; bases outside gene matches: 5. The CDR3 bases are TGCGCCAGCAGCCAAGAGGACAGGCTTCTAGCCAAAAACATTCAGTACTTC. Amino acids: CASSQEDRLLAKNIQYF.

The V and J genes are TRBV5-1 and TRBJ1-5, with 10 bases identical to TRBD1. The CDR3 is made up of 15 amino acids. Per germline, CDR1 SGHRS and CDR2 YFSETQ. The J segment lost 3 bases and the V segment lost 4 bases, leaving 4 bases of the junction unmatched. The DNA of the CDR3 is TGCGCCAGCAGCCCGGGGACAGGGGCCAATCAGCCCCAGCATTTT. Translated: CASSPGTGANQPQHF.

This clonotype was seen at least ten times. The gene calls are TRBV20-1 and TRBJ2-7; D remains unclear. V was shortened by 3 bases and J by 4 bases, with 7 bases between the two germline ends. The CDR3 spans 11 residues. Germline V gene lookup returns CDR1 DFQATT and CDR2 SNEGSKA (reference sequence). The CDR3 loop reads CSARDAYEQYF. CDR3 DNA sequence: TGCAGTGCTAGGGACGCTTACGAGCAGTACTTC.

The rearrangement uses TRBV5-4 and TRBJ2-7; D is undetermined. V was shortened by 0 bases and J by 2 bases, with 9 bases between the two germline ends. The CDR3 runs to 14 residues. CDR1 SGHNT and CDR2 YYREEE come from the germline V gene (reference sequence). The CDR3 nucleotides read TGTGCCAGCAGCTTGGGCAGATTCCCCTACGAGCAGTACTTC. Its protein is CASSLGRFPYEQYF.

The chain links TRBV3-1 to TRBJ2-5; unclear D gene. This CDR3 has 17 residues. V was clipped by 0 bases and J by 4 bases, with 18 bases between them. Germline V gives CDR1 LGHDT, CDR2 YNNKEL (reference sequence). The CDR3 reads CASSQEPAATPRETQYF. The CDR3 region has the DNA TGTGCCAGCAGCCAAGAGCCCGCGGCTACCCCGCGAGAGACCCAGTACTTC.

This clonotype has just a few counts. J is TRBJ1-1 and V is TRBV12-3 or TRBV12-4, with 9 bases identical to TRBD1. Germline trimming cut 6 bases from V and 6 bases from J; bases unmatched to any gene: 5. This CDR3 has 13 amino acids. The CDR3 is CASRGQGLAEAFF. The CDR3 region has the DNA TGTGCCAGCAGGGGACAGGGCCTAGCTGAAGCTTTCTTT.

This clonotype was observed many times. This chain links TRBV11-2 with TRBJ2-1; TRBD1 agrees at 7 bases. Germline CDR1 and CDR2: SGHAT and FQNNGV. V trimming: 5 bases; J trimming: 6 bases; junction bases outside the gene matches: 13. The CDR3 is 16 amino acids. The CDR3 sequence is CASSPWDSQASNEQFF. In DNA, the CDR3 is TGTGCCAGCAGCCCCTGGGACAGCCAGGCCTCCAATGAGCAGTTCTTC.

This clonotype has more than one count but fewer than ten. This rearrangement joins TRBV19 to TRBJ2-7, with D possibly being TRBD1 (7 bases). V dropped 6 bases and J dropped 1 base, with 16 bases sitting between them. Germline V gene lookup returns CDR1 LNHDA and CDR2 SQIVND (reference sequence). CDR3 size: 15 residues. The CDR3 spells CASSDRAGSSYEQYF. CDR3 nucleotides: TGTGCCAGTAGCGACAGGGCCGGGAGTTCCTACGAGCAGTACTTC.

This clonotype came up many times. The V gene is TRBV12-3 or TRBV12-4, the J gene TRBJ1-3, with D unclear. Between the trimmed V and J ends, which lost 5 bases and 0 bases, there was a span of 11 bases. The CDR3 length is 15 residues. The CDR3 loop reads CASSQDPYSGNTIYF. The CDR3, as DNA: TGTGCCAGCAGTCAGGACCCGTACTCTGGAAACACCATATATTTT.

This chain joins TRBV5-1 and TRBJ1-4, with TRBD1 matching 8 bases. Germline V gene sequence: CDR1 SGHRS, CDR2 YFSETQ. There are 14 residues in the CDR3. V dropped 6 bases and J dropped 7; count of bases not matched to a gene: 8. The CDR3: CASTLTGVAEKLFF. CDR3 nucleotide sequence: TGCGCCAGCACTCTGACAGGGGTGGCTGAAAAACTGTTTTTT.

The chain is built from TRBV10-2 and TRBJ2-7; D ambiguous. This CDR3 contains 9 residues. Germline CDR1 is WSHSY and CDR2 is SAAADI. V dropped 8 bases and J dropped 5 bases, with 4 bases sitting between them. The chain's CDR3 is CASGDEQYF. As DNA, the CDR3 is TGCGCCAGCGGGGACGAGCAGTACTTC.